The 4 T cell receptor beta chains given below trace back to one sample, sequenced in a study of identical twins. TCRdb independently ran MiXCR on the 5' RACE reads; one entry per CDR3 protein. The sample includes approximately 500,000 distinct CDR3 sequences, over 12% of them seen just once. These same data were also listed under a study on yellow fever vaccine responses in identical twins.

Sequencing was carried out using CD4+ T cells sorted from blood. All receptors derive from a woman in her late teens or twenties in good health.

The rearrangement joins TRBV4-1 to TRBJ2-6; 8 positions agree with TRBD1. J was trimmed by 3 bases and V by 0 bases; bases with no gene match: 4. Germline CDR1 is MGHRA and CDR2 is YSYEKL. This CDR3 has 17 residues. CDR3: CASSQDRGRDGANVLTF. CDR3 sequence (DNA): TGCGCCAGCAGCCAAGACAGGGGGCGCGATGGGGCCAACGTCCTGACTTTC.

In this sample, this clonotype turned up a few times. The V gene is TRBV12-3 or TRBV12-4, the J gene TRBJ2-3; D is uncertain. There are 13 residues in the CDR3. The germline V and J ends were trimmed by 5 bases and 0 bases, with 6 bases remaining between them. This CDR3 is CASSQTSTDTQYF. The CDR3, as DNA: TGTGCCAGCAGTCAAACTAGCACAGATACGCAGTATTTT.

The CDR3 coding sequence is TGTGCCAGCAGCCCTGGCGTGGGGGGGTATGGCTACACCTTC. Translating it yields CASSPGVGGYGYTF. This chain joins TRBV9 and TRBJ1-2, with D tentatively TRBD1 (5 bases). The germline V gene encodes CDR1 SGDLS and CDR2 YYNGEE. This CDR3 is 14 amino acids long. Trimming stripped 4 bases from V and 5 bases from J, with 15 bases between.

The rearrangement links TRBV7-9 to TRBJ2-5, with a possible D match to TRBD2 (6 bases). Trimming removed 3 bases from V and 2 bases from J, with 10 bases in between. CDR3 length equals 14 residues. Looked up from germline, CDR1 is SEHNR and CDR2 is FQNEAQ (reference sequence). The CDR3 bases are TGTGCCAGCAGCTTTTCGGACTATCAAGAGACCCAGTACTTC. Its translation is CASSFSDYQETQYF.